This T cell receptor beta chain was sequenced during a study of cytomegalovirus exposure and HLA in healthy donors. Trimming stripped 7 bases from V and 1 base from J, with 7 bases between. The CDR3 is made up of 12 amino acids. Germline V lookup: CDR1 LNHDA, CDR2 SQIVND (reference sequence). Each donor was healthy, and each was a bone marrow donor. It was with 60 Vbeta and 13 Jbeta primers that the PCR ran. TCRdb's table, derived via immunoSEQ multiplex PCR, lists solely in-frame clones and lacks some. The table records about 240,000 clones, about 85% of them present only once. Study outcomes and limitations: The likely origin of a cluster of highly shared sequence variants was a sequencing artifact.

Of note for this clone: Its target is not known.

The sample consisted of PBMCs. The chain carries TRBV19 and TRBJ1-1; no clear D. The clonotype originates from a girl aged 2 to 10 in good health and CMV-seronegative. CDR3 bases: TGTGCCAGTATACGAGAGAACACTGAAGCTTTCTTT. Residues: CASIRENTEAFF.